This TCR beta chain stems from a study of T cells in Graves' hyperthyroidism and ophthalmopathy. Study results and limitations: With a median lead of approximately 6 months before onset, the model predicted ophthalmopathy.

This clonotype was counted at least ten times. Its matching antigen is unknown. A patient was excluded if there was uncontrolled infection, other autoimmune disease, pregnancy or lactation. Clinical symptoms, serum thyroxine, TRAb, thyroid ultrasound and orbital computed tomography established diagnosis. Blood was obtained at the first hyperthyroidism diagnosis, which preceded any ophthalmopathy symptoms. Authors of the study amplified TCR beta CDR3 regions from RNA transcripts. First-round RT-PCR with HTBI primers amplified the TCR CDR3 region. In TCRdb, the multiplex PCR reads were re-called with MiXCR into one record per CDR3 protein. The sample comprises about 290,000 distinct CDR3 sequences, roughly 15% of which are singletons, and 6% to 8% rests with the top ten. This CDR3 spans 18 amino acids. Trimming pared 5 bases from V and 6 bases from J, leaving 26 bases between. Germline V gene data show CDR1 as MDHEN and CDR2 as SYDVKM.

This receptor was taken from a woman aged 30 to 39 with Graves' hyperthyroidism that later progressed to Graves' ophthalmopathy. The chain joins TRBV28 to TRBJ2-1; D possibly corresponds to TRBD1 (8 bases). Sequenced: blood. For the CDR3, the DNA is TGTGCCAGCAGTCCTAGGCTGGGAGGGACAGGAAGGAGCAATGAGCAGTTCTTC. Its translation: CASSPRLGGTGRSNEQFF.